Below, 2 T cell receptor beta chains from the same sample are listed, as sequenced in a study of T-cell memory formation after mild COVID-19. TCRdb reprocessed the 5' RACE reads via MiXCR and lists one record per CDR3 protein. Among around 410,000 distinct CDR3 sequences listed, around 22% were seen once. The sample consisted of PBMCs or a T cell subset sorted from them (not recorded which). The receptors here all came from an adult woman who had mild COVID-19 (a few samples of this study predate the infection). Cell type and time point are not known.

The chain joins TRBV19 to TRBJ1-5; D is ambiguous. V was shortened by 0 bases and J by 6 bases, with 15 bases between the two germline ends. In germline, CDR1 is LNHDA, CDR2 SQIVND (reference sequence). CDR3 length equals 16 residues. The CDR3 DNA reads TGTGCCAGTAGTATAGATGGTTTTGGGATTATTCAGCCCCAGCATTTT. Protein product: CASSIDGFGIIQPQHF.

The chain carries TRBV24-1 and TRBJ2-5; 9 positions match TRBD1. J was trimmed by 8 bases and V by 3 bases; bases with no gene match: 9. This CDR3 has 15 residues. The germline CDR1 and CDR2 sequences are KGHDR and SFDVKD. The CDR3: CATSDPGTGMKTQYF. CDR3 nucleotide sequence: TGTGCCACCAGTGATCCCGGGACAGGGATGAAAACCCAGTACTTC.